The clone carrying this T cell receptor beta chain has just a few counts. These data originate in a study of blood T cells in healthy people across ages. Germline CDR1 is SGHVS and CDR2 is FQNEAQ. Trimming removed 7 bases at V and 11 bases at J, with 15 bases between. The CDR3 has 12 amino acids. A sample-barcoded 5' primer and a J-beta primer mix were used in a second PCR of roughly 6 to 12 cycles. TCRdb re-analysed the 5' RACE reads in MiXCR, keeping a single row per CDR3 protein. The top ten clones hold roughly 8.2% of a sample with roughly 1,500,000 distinct CDR3 sequences, around two fifths of them seen once.

This receptor was obtained from a woman younger than 30 in good health. The rearrangement uses TRBV7-8 and TRBJ2-1, with D uncertain. The sample consisted of blood. The CDR3 sequence is CASTFRFSKQFF. The CDR3 DNA follows: TGTGCCAGCACCTTTAGATTCTCGAAGCAGTTCTTC.